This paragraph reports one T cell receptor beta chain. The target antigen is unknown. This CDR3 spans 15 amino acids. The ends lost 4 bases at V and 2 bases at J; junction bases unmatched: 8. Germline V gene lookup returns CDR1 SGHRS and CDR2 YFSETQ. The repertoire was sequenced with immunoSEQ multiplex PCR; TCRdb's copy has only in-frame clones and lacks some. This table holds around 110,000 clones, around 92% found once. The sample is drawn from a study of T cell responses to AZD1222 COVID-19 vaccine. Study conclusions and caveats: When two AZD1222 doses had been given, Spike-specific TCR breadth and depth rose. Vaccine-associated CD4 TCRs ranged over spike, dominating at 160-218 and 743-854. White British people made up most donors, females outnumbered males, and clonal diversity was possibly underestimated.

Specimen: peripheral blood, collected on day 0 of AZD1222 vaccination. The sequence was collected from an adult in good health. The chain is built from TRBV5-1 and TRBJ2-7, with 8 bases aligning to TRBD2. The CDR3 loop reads CASSPLSGSTYEQYF. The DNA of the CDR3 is TGCGCCAGCAGCCCGTTAAGCGGGAGTACCTACGAGCAGTACTTC.